One sample yielded the 23 T cell receptor beta chains listed below, sequenced in a study of CD8 T cell repertoires and HIV-1 epitope variants. Sequencing used immunoSEQ multiplex PCR; TCRdb keeps in-frame clones, though not all of them. The sample has about 90,000 clones; around 75% are singletons. The sample comprised uncultured baseline CD8+ T cells from peripheral blood mononuclear cells (PBMCs). The receptors derive from a male donor with HIV.

This chain connects TRBV5-4 to TRBJ2-7; D may be TRBD1 (6 bases). This CDR3 is built from 14 residues. Germline V CDR1 and CDR2: SGHNT, YYREEE (reference sequence). V gave up 2 bases and J gave up 4 bases, with 13 bases separating them. The CDR3 spells CASSLDPRGYEQYF. As DNA, the CDR3 is TGTGCCAGCAGCTTAGACCCCAGGGGATACGAGCAGTACTTC.

The table lists this clone with a few counts. The chain links TRBV2 to TRBJ2-7, with D perhaps TRBD2 (5 bases). Trimming stripped 2 bases from V and 4 bases from J, with 15 bases between. The CDR3 consists of 15 residues. Per the germline V gene, CDR1 is SNHLY and CDR2 is FYNNEI. This CDR3 reads CASSESGWSGYEQYF. The CDR3 coding sequence is TGTGCCAGCAGTGAATCAGGCTGGAGCGGTTACGAGCAGTACTTC.

CDR3 in DNA: TGTGCCAGCAGCCAAGCGCAGATTCAGGGGCCTGTAGCTGAAGCTTTCTTT. It yields the protein CASSQAQIQGPVAEAFF. The chain uses TRBV4-2 and TRBJ1-1; the D gene is possibly TRBD1 (6 bases). There are 17 residues in the CDR3. V shed 1 base and J shed 6 bases, with 21 bases lying between them. Germline values: CDR1 LGHNA, CDR2 YNFKEQ.

This chain connects TRBV5-4 to TRBJ2-1, with D possibly TRBD1 on 6 matching bases. This CDR3 contains 16 residues. Trimming left V 4 bases short and J 0 bases short, with 14 bases between. Germline CDR1 and CDR2: SGHNT and YYREEE (reference sequence). In DNA form, the CDR3 reads TGTGCCAGCAGCCTCGGACAGCTGAGCTCCTACAATGAGCAGTTCTTC. Its protein product is CASSLGQLSSYNEQFF.

The chain joins TRBV18 to TRBJ2-5, with 10 bases lining up with TRBD1. The CDR3 has 16 residues. Germline CDR1 and CDR2: KGHSH and LQKENI. With V trimmed by 3 bases and J by 1 base, 5 bases remained unmatched. The CDR3 reads CASSPPGQGSQETQYF. CDR3 DNA sequence: TGTGCCAGCTCACCGCCGGGACAGGGGTCCCAAGAGACCCAGTACTTC.

The rearrangement joins TRBV6-5 to TRBJ1-1; 8 bases fit TRBD1. The CDR3 totals 15 residues. After removal of 8 bases from V and 0 bases from J, the junction contained 8 bases not matched to a gene. The germline V gene has CDR1 MNHEY and CDR2 SVGAGI. The CDR3 here is CASGLQDRVNTEAFF. CDR3 DNA sequence: TGTGCCAGCGGACTACAGGACAGGGTGAACACTGAAGCTTTCTTT.

This chain uses TRBV6-5 with TRBJ2-4; D gene ambiguous. This CDR3 comprises 14 residues. The V end lost 6 bases, the J end lost 2 bases, and 11 bases lay between the germline ends. In germline, CDR1 is MNHEY, CDR2 SVGAGI. CDR3 nucleotides: TGTGCCAGCAGCAGGTCTCTAACCAAAAACATTCAGTACTTC. Residues: CASSRSLTKNIQYF.

This clone was seen only a few times. The genes are TRBV5-1 and TRBJ2-5; D perhaps matches TRBD1 (5 bases). The CDR3 length is 15 residues. Germline values: CDR1 SGHRS, CDR2 YFSETQ. The V gene lost 0 bases and the J gene lost 5 bases, with 14 bases spanning the gap. CDR3 sequence reads: CASSLGRTNRETQYF. The CDR3 DNA sequence: TGCGCCAGCAGCTTGGGCAGAACCAACAGGGAGACCCAGTACTTC.

This clone was seen a few times. The chain combines TRBV30 with TRBJ1-3; D not certain. This CDR3 has 11 amino acids. The germline CDR1 and CDR2 sequences are GTSNPN and SVGIG (reference sequence). V shed 5 bases and J shed 2 bases, with 4 bases lying between them. In DNA, the CDR3 is TGTGCCTGGGTGGCTGGAAACACCATATATTTT. It translates to CAWVAGNTIYF.

This clone was seen ten or more times. The chain links TRBV5-1 to TRBJ1-1; TRBD1 might be the D (6 bases). V lost 1 base and J lost 5, with 15 bases in between. Germline V CDR1 and CDR2: SGHRS, YFSETQ. The CDR3 consists of 15 residues. CDR3 sequence reads: CASSLSLGAGTEAFF. As DNA, the CDR3 is TGCGCCAGCAGCTTGTCGTTGGGGGCGGGAACTGAAGCTTTCTTT.

The genes are TRBV5-4 and TRBJ2-1; TRBD1 or TRBD2 may be the D gene (5 bases each). The CDR3 covers 14 residues. The V end lost 1 base, the J end lost 1 base, and 6 bases lay between the germline ends. Germline V gives CDR1 SGHNT, CDR2 YYREEE (reference sequence). CDR3 nucleotides: TGTGCCAGCAGCTTGTGGGGGTCCTACAATGAGCAGTTCTTC. It translates to CASSLWGSYNEQFF. Full variable domain (outside the CDR3, taken from reference TRBV5-4 and TRBJ2-1): ETGVTQSPTHLIKTRGQQVTLRCSSQSGHNTVSWYQQALGQGPQFIFQYYREEENGRGNFPPRFSGLQFPNYSSELNVNALELDDSALYLCASSLWGSYNEQFFGPGTRLTVL.

The rearrangement uses TRBV5-1 and TRBJ2-6; the D gene is possibly TRBD1 (5 bases). The ends were cut back, 2 bases at V and 1 base at J, with 16 bases in the middle. Looked up from germline, CDR1 is SGHRS and CDR2 is YFSETQ. This CDR3 contains 18 residues. CDR3 in DNA: TGCGCCAGCAGCTTATTAGGGCAGGGCCTTTCTGGGGCCAACGTCCTGACTTTC. Protein: CASSLLGQGLSGANVLTF.

The V and J genes are TRBV5-4 and TRBJ2-3, with D perhaps matching TRBD1 or TRBD2 (5 bases each). Germline V gene data show CDR1 as SGHNT and CDR2 as YYREEE (reference sequence). This CDR3 is built from 15 residues. V was pared by 4 bases and J by 0 bases, with 12 bases between. Here the CDR3 reads CASSPPGPSTDTQYF. The CDR3 DNA follows: TGTGCCAGCAGCCCCCCGGGACCAAGCACAGATACGCAGTATTTT.

The rearrangement uses TRBV18 and TRBJ1-5; the D is unclear. V was shortened by 4 bases and J by 7 bases, with 14 bases between the two germline ends. CDR1 is KGHSH, CDR2 LQKENI, per germline. The CDR3 contains 14 residues. The CDR3 DNA reads as TGTGCCAGCTCACTACTGGAGGGAAAACAGCCCCAGCATTTT. Translating gives CASSLLEGKQPQHF.

The chain links TRBV6-1 to TRBJ1-6, with 7 bases that match TRBD1. CDR3 length: 17 amino acids. V lost 3 bases, J lost 0 bases, and 5 bases stayed unmatched. Germline CDR1 and CDR2: MNHNS and SASEGT. CDR3 sequence reads: CASSEDRRSSYNSPLHF. DNA for the CDR3: TGTGCCAGCAGTGAGGACAGGCGGAGCTCCTATAATTCACCCCTCCACTTT.

This clone was counted ten times or more. CDR3 residues: CSIWDRQPSGLYNEQFF. The CDR3 region has the DNA TGCAGCATTTGGGACCGACAACCTTCGGGTTTATACAATGAGCAGTTCTTC. This chain uses TRBV29-1 with TRBJ2-1; the D call may be TRBD1 or TRBD2 (5 bases each). There are 17 residues in the CDR3. The V and J ends lost 8 bases and 4 bases respectively, with 27 bases between them. Germline CDR1 SQVTM, CDR2 ANQGSEA.

The rearrangement joins TRBV29-1 to TRBJ2-5; 8 bases fit TRBD1. The V gene end was trimmed by 5 bases and the J gene end by 0 bases; junction bases not matched to a gene: 5. The CDR3 sequence is 14 residues long. In germline, CDR1 is SQVTM, CDR2 ANQGSEA. CDR3 nucleotides: TGCAGCGTTCGTAGACAGGGGAACCAAGAGACCCAGTACTTC. Translation gives CSVRRQGNQETQYF. Using reference TRBV29-1 and TRBJ2-5 for the parts outside the CDR3, the full variable domain is SAVISQKPSRDICQRGTSLTIQCQVDSQVTMMFWYRQQPGQSLTLIATANQGSEATYESGFVIDKFPISRPNLTFSTLTVSNMSPEDSSIYLCSVRRQGNQETQYFGPGTRLLVL.

The V call is TRBV7-5, the J call TRBJ1-5. TRBV7-5 is deemed a pseudogene. CDR3 size: 16 residues. Here the CDR3 DNA reads TGTGTCAGAAGCTTAGCGTACGGTATTAGCAATCAGCCCCAGCATTTT. As protein: CVRSLAYGISNQPQHF.

The chain is built from TRBV29-1 and TRBJ1-1; D gene ambiguous. V lost 0 bases, J lost 5 bases, and 16 bases lay in between. Germline lookup yields CDR1 SQVTM and CDR2 ANQGSEA. The CDR3 length is 15 residues. The CDR3 loop is CSVEDLNFGRTEAFF. The DNA of the CDR3 is TGCAGCGTTGAAGATCTAAACTTTGGTAGGACTGAAGCTTTCTTT.

CDR3 DNA sequence: TGTGCCAGCAGCGTTATCCCGGGACAGGGTACCGGGGAGCTGTTTTTT. It codes for CASSVIPGQGTGELFF. The chain recombines TRBV7-6 with TRBJ2-2; 9 positions agree with TRBD1. The V segment lost 5 bases and the J segment 5 bases; nucleotides outside the gene matches: 9. This CDR3 contains 16 residues. Germline loops: CDR1 SGHVS, CDR2 FNYEAQ.

This clone was counted a few times. The chain carries TRBV14 and TRBJ2-5; D unresolved. Germline assignment: CDR1 SGHDN and CDR2 FVKESK. The CDR3 spans 11 residues. With 3 bases removed from V and 7 bases from J, the gap between germline ends came to 6 bases. The CDR3 is CASSQVGTQYF. The CDR3 nucleotides are TGTGCCAGCAGCCAGGTGGGGACCCAGTACTTC.

The V call is TRBV6-4, the J call TRBJ1-1, with a tentative D call TRBD1 (6 bases). Trimming removed 6 bases at V and 10 bases at J, with 12 bases between. Germline assignment: CDR1 MRHNA and CDR2 SNTAGT. The CDR3 sequence is 11 residues long. CDR3 DNA: TGTGCCAGCAGGGAACAGGGTAGAGCTTTCTTT. This sequence encodes CASREQGRAFF.

The chain uses TRBV27 and TRBJ2-7; no firm D call. V was cut by 5 bases and J by 3 bases, with 5 bases left in between. The CDR3 is made up of 11 amino acids. CDR1 MNHEY and CDR2 SMNVEV come from the germline V gene (reference sequence). The CDR3 protein is CASSGFYEQYF. The CDR3 DNA sequence: TGTGCCAGCAGTGGCTTCTACGAGCAGTACTTC.